This T cell receptor beta chain is from a study of CD8 T cells in Susac syndrome. Germline V gene sequence: CDR1 MNHEY, CDR2 SVGEGT. This CDR3 contains 14 residues. The V and J ends lost 6 bases and 0 bases, in that order; junction bases with no gene match: 5. Sequencing of TCR beta was performed on blood CD8+ T cells and on blood CD4+ T cells. Patients with stable or active relapsing-remitting disease, all of them treatment-naive, made up the multiple sclerosis controls. General study points: The study conceded that relatively few individuals underwent its TCR sequencing and HLA analysis.

Reverse transcription of roughly 0.5 to 1 ug RNA was carried out with random hexamers. A single record per CDR3 protein comes from TCRdb applying MiXCR to the immunoSEQ multiplex PCR reads. The table records around 300,000 distinct CDR3 sequences, approximately 89% of them present only once. In regard to this clonotype: The antigen is unknown.

This clonotype was sampled from a human donor with multiple sclerosis. Specimen: CD8+ T cells from PBMCs. This chain uses TRBV6-2 or TRBV6-3 with TRBJ2-7, with TRBD2 identical over 7 bases. In nucleotides, the CDR3 is TGTGCCAGCAGCCGACTAGCCGCCTCCTACGAGCAGTACTTC. Protein sequence: CASSRLAASYEQYF.